This T cell receptor (beta chain) derives from a study of cytomegalovirus exposure and HLA in healthy donors. As for the study in general: The use of the same platform for the 95 to 150 validation repertoires and the roughly 730 first-cohort repertoires was reported by a later analysis. Whole-study results and caveats: It was approximately 150 TCR beta chains that were listed as cytomegalovirus-associated.

The donors were in the approximately 120-subject validation cohort; that cohort was separate from the approximately 730-subject first cohort. The CDR3 runs 18 residues. Between the trimmed V and J ends, which lost 0 bases and 0 bases, there was a span of 17 bases. Looked up from germline, CDR1 is SGHDN and CDR2 is FVKESK. Assay: immunoSEQ multiplex PCR; the TCRdb copy retains only in-frame clones and omits some. The sample carries about 240,000 clones, approximately 83% recorded once. Concerning this clone: What it binds is not known.

V is TRBV14 and J is TRBJ1-1; possibly TRBD1 for D (5 bases). The source material was PBMCs. The TCR was taken from a woman aged 25 to 39 in good health and CMV-seropositive. The CDR3 DNA reads as TGTGCCAGCAGCCAAGATCCCAGGGCGGGGGGTTTGAACACTGAAGCTTTCTTT. This gives the protein CASSQDPRAGGLNTEAFF.